A selection of T cell receptor beta chains follows, all from one sample in a study of yellow fever vaccine responses in identical twins. TCRdb ran MiXCR on the RT-PCR reads and lists one entry per CDR3 protein. The sample comprises more than 2,000 distinct CDR3 sequences, approximately 7% of which are singletons, and around 4.3% rests with the top ten. Here the sequenced sample was T cells from blood (PBMCs), unsorted or a sorted subset (not recorded which), taken about 22 months after vaccination. Every receptor here comes from a woman under 30 who received the yellow fever vaccine. Both conserved end residues are trimmed from each CDR3.

V gene: TRBV2
J gene: TRBJ2-1
CDR3 protein: ASSQQGLANEQF

V gene: TRBV15
J gene: TRBJ1-2
CDR3 protein: ATMIKTGASYGYT

V gene: TRBV6-4
J gene: TRBJ1-1
CDR3 protein: ASSDIEPGPRTEAF

V gene: TRBV7-9
J gene: TRBJ2-2
CDR3 protein: ASSLNSGGELF

V gene: TRBV29-1
J gene: TRBJ2-7
CDR3 protein: SVRDSIYEQY

V gene: TRBV5-1
J gene: TRBJ2-5
CDR3 protein: ASGAGDLKETQY

V gene: TRBV7-6
J gene: TRBJ2-7
CDR3 protein: ASSLATGPYEQY

V gene: TRBV10-3
J gene: TRBJ2-7
CDR3 protein: AIGSGRGEQY

V gene: TRBV6-2/TRBV6-3
J gene: TRBJ2-7
CDR3 protein: ASSYFPHGSFYEQY

V gene: TRBV7-8
J gene: TRBJ2-5
CDR3 protein: ASSLAGETQY

V gene: TRBV6-4
J gene: TRBJ2-1
CDR3 protein: ASSDFGQKDVNEQF

V gene: TRBV19
J gene: TRBJ1-2
CDR3 protein: ASSFRTGSLGYT

V gene: TRBV5-1
J gene: TRBJ2-5
CDR3 protein: ASSSWPSEGETQY

V gene: TRBV12-3/TRBV12-4
J gene: TRBJ2-7
CDR3 protein: ASSLTAPQYYEQY

V gene: TRBV11-1
J gene: TRBJ2-7
CDR3 protein: ASSYGQVTYEQY

V gene: TRBV7-8
J gene: TRBJ2-1
CDR3 protein: ASSLLAGGYNEQF

V gene: TRBV4-1
J gene: TRBJ2-7
CDR3 protein: ASSQEDGYEQY

V gene: TRBV10-1
J gene: TRBJ1-1
CDR3 protein: ASVSEGAPTEAF

V gene: TRBV4-1
J gene: TRBJ1-2
CDR3 protein: ASSPGPRGGYT

V gene: TRBV15
J gene: TRBJ2-5
CDR3 protein: ATSREPQETQY

V gene: TRBV7-2
J gene: TRBJ2-7
CDR3 protein: ASSLAPRREQY

V gene: TRBV15
J gene: TRBJ2-1
CDR3 protein: ATSRGGTGSYNEQF

V gene: TRBV15
J gene: TRBJ2-1
CDR3 protein: ATSGLRLAGEYNEQF

V gene: TRBV10-3
J gene: TRBJ2-7
CDR3 protein: AISEQGHSYEQY

V gene: TRBV4-3
J gene: TRBJ1-1
CDR3 protein: ASSRRDQTEAF

V gene: TRBV6-1
J gene: TRBJ1-6
CDR3 protein: ASRGEVGYNSPLH

V gene: TRBV10-3
J gene: TRBJ1-1
CDR3 protein: AISYDRDGFNTEAF

V gene: TRBV13
J gene: TRBJ2-4
CDR3 protein: ASSPGRKNIQY

V gene: TRBV7-3
J gene: TRBJ1-2
CDR3 protein: ASSLTASLANYGYT

V gene: TRBV10-1
J gene: TRBJ2-5
CDR3 protein: ASKRTGMETQY

V gene: TRBV10-2
J gene: TRBJ2-5
CDR3 protein: ASSDAETQY

V gene: TRBV20-1
J gene: TRBJ2-7
CDR3 protein: SARDVYGGYEQY

V gene: TRBV15
J gene: TRBJ2-1
CDR3 protein: ATSNVGGNEQF

V gene: TRBV4-1
J gene: TRBJ2-7
CDR3 protein: ASSLGGGRDEQY

V gene: TRBV24-1
J gene: TRBJ2-1
CDR3 protein: ATSDALAGALNEQF